Sequencing of this TCR beta chain was carried out in a study of blood T cell repertoires in COVID-19. Study-wide background: The United States, Italy and Spain were the sources of the acute and convalescent COVID-19 samples. PBMCs, B-cell-depleted T cells, or T cells provided the cDNA or gDNA that made up the material.

V lost 8 bases, J lost 4 bases, and 9 bases stayed unmatched. Germline V lookup: CDR1 MNHEY, CDR2 SVGAGI. CDR3 length: 14 residues. Authors' analysis steps: How many nucleated cells were present was estimated from reference gene primer amplification. Generated by immunoSEQ multiplex PCR, the TCRdb table keeps only in-frame clones and is missing some. V, J and clone size derive from that table, while D and trimming were established from the DNA sequence. Altogether some 90,000 clones are present, roughly nine tenths being singletons, with the ten largest covering about 9.1%. The J gene is TRBJ1-2, the V gene TRBV6-5; 8 bases agree with TRBD1. The clonotype was recovered from a man between 50 and 59 years old with acute or convalescent COVID-19. The specimen sequenced was peripheral blood. CDR3: CASYPQGAAYGYTF. As DNA, the CDR3 is TGTGCCAGCTACCCCCAGGGGGCGGCCTATGGCTACACCTTC.